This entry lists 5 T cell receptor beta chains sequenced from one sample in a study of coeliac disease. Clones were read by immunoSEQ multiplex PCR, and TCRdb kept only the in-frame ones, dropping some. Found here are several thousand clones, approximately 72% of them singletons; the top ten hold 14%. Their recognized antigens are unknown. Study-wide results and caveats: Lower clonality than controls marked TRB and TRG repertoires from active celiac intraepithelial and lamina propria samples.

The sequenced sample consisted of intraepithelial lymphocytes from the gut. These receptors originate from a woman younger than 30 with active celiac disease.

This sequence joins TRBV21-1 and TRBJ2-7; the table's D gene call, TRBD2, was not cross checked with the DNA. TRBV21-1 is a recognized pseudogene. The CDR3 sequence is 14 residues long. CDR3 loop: CASSGTSGGIEQYV. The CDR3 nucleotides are TGTGCCAGCAGCGGGACTAGCGGGGGGATCGAGCAGTACGTC.

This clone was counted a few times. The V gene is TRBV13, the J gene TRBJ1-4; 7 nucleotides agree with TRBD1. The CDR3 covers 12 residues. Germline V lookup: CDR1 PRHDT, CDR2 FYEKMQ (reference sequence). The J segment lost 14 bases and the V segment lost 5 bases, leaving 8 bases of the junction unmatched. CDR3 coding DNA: TGTGCCAGCAGCCGGTCAGACAGGGTCCTGTTTTTT. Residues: CASSRSDRVLFF.

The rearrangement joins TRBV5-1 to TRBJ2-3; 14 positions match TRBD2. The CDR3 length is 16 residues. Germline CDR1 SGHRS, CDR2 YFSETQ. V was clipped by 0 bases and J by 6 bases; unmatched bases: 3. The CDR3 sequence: CASSLGLAGGYDTQYF. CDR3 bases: TGCGCCAGCAGCTTGGGACTAGCGGGGGGGTACGATACGCAGTATTTT.

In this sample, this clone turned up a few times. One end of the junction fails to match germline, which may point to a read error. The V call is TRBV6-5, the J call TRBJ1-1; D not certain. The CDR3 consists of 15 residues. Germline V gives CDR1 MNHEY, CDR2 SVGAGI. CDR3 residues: CASNTRGYVNPEAFF. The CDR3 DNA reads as TGTGCCAGCAACACACGGGGTTATGTGAACCCTGAAGCTTTCTTT.

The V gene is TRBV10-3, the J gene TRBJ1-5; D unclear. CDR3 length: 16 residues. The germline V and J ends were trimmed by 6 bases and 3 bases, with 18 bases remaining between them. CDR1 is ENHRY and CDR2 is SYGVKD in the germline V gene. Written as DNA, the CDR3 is TGTGCCATCAGCTCCGGCCCCCGCCGGGACAATCAGCCCCAGCATTTT. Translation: CAISSGPRRDNQPQHF.